The T cell receptor (beta chain) described here comes from a study of shared T cell receptors in the human thymus. The repertoire was sequenced with immunoSEQ multiplex PCR; TCRdb's copy has only in-frame clones and lacks some. The sample records about 540,000 clones, 78% being singletons. The data also belong to a second study, concerning human thymus T cells.

The sample taken for sequencing was thymocytes. The receptor's source is a boy under two years old with a congenital heart defect.

This CDR3 reads CASSQSRGGHRAPGAYEQYF. The CDR3 DNA follows: TGCGCCAGCAGCCAAAGCCGGGGGGGTCACAGGGCCCCGGGGGCCTACGAGCAGTACTTC. The chain combines TRBV4-1 with TRBJ2-7; 8 nucleotides match TRBD2. V gave up 2 bases and J gave up 2 bases; unmatched junction bases: 20. This CDR3 has 20 amino acids. CDR1 and CDR2 (germline): MGHRA, YSYEKL.